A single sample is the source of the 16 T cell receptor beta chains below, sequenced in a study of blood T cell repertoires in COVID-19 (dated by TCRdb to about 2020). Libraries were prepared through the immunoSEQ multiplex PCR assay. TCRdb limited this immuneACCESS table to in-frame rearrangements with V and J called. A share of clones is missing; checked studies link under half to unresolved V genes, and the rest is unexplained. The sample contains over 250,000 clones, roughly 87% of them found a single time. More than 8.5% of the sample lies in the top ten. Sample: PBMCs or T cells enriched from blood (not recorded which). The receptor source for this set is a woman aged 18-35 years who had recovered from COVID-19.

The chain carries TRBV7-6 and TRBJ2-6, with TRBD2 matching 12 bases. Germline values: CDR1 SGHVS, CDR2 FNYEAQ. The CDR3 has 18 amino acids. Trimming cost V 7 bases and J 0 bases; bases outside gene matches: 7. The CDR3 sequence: CASTPGLAGTSGANVLTF. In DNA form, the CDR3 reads TGTGCCAGCACACCAGGACTAGCGGGGACCTCTGGGGCCAACGTCCTGACTTTC.

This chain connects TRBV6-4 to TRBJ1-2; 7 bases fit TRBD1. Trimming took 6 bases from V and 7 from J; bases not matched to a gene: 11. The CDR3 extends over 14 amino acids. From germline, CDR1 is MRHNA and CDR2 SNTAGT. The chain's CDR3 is CASREGAANGGYTF. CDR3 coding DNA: TGTGCCAGCAGGGAGGGGGCAGCGAACGGTGGCTACACCTTC.

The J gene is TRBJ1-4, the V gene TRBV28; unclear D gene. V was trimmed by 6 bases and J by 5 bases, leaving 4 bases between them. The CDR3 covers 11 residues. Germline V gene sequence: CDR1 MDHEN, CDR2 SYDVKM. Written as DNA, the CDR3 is TGTGCCAGCAGCCCGAATGAAAAACTGTTTTTT. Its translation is CASSPNEKLFF.

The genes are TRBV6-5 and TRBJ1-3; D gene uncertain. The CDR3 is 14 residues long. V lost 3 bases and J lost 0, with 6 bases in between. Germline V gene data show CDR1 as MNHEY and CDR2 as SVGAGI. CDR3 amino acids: CASSYQHSGNTIYF. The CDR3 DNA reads TGTGCCAGCAGTTATCAACACTCTGGAAACACCATATATTTT.

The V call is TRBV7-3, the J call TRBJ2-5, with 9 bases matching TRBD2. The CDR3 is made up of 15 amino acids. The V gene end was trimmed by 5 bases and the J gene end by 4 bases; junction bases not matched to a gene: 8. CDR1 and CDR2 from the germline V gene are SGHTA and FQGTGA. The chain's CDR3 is CASSILAGYRETQYF. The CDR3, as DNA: TGTGCCAGCAGCATTCTAGCGGGGTACCGAGAGACCCAGTACTTC.

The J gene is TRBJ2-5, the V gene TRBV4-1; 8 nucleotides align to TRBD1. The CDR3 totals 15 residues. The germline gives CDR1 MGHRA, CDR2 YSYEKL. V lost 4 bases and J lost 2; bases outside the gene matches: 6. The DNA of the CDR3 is TGCGCCAGCAGCCTCCCAGGGACAGGACAAGAGACCCAGTACTTC. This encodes CASSLPGTGQETQYF.

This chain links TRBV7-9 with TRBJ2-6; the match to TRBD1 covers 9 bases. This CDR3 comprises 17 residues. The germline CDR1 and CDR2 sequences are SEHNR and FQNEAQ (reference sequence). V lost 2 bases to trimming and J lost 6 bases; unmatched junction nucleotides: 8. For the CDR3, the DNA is TGTGCCAGCAGCTTATCCTGGAGGACAGGGGAGGCCAACGTCCTGACTTTC. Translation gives CASSLSWRTGEANVLTF. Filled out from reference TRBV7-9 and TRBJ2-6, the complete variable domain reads DTGVSQNPRHKITKRGQNVTFRCDPISEHNRLYWYRQTLGQGPEFLTYFQNEAQLEKSRLLSDRFSAERPKGSFSTLEIQRTEQGDSAMYLCASSLSWRTGEANVLTFGAGSRLTVL.

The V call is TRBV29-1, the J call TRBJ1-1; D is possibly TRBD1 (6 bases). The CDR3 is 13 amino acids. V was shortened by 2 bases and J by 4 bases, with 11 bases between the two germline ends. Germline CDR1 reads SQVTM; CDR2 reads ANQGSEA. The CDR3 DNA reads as TGCAGCGTTGAACAGGGGCGCGTCACTGAAGCTTTCTTT. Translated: CSVEQGRVTEAFF.

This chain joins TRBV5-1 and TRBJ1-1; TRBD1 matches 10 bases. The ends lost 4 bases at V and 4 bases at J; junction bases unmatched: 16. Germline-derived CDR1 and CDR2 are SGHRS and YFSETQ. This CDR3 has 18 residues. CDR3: CASSPTSGTGVIRTEAFF. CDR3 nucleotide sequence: TGCGCCAGCAGCCCAACGTCCGGGACAGGGGTGATACGCACTGAAGCTTTCTTT.

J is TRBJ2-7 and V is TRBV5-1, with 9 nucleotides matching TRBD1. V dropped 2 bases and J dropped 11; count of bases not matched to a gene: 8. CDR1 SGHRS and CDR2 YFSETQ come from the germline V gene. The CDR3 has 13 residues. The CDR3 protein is CASSLNRGPSEYF. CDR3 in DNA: TGCGCCAGCAGCTTAAACAGGGGGCCCTCGGAGTACTTC.

The CDR3 region has the DNA TGTGCCAGCAGCTTCTATCGGGGGGAGACTGAAGCTTTCTTT. Translating it yields CASSFYRGETEAFF. The V and J genes are TRBV5-4 and TRBJ1-1; possible D gene TRBD1, 5 bases. The CDR3 loop spans 14 amino acids. The V end lost 2 bases, the J end lost 5 bases, and 13 bases lay between the germline ends. CDR1 is SGHNT, CDR2 YYREEE, per germline (reference sequence).

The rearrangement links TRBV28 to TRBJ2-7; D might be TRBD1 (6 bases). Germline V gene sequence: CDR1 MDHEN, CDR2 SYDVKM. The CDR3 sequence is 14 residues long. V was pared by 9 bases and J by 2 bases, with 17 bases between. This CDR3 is CASMAQGPTYEQYF. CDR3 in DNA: TGTGCCAGTATGGCACAGGGACCAACCTACGAGCAGTACTTC.

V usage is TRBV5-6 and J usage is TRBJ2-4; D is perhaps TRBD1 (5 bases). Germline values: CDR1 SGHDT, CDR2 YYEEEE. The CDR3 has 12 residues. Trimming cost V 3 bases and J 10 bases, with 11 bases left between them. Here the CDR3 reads CASSSVQGIQYF. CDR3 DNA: TGTGCCAGCAGCTCCGTCCAGGGAATTCAGTACTTC.

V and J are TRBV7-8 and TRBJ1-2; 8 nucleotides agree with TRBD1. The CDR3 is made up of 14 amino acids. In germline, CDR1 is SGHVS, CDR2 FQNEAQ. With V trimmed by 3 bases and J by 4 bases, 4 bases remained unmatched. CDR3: CASSFDRGGYGYTF. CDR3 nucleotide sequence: TGTGCCAGCAGCTTCGACAGGGGCGGCTATGGCTACACCTTC.

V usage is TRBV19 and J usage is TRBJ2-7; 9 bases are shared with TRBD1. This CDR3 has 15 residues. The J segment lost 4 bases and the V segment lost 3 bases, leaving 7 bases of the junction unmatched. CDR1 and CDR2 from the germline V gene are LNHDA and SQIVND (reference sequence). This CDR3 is CASSIYTGGAYEQYF. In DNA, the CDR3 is TGTGCCAGTAGTATCTACACAGGGGGCGCGTACGAGCAGTACTTC.

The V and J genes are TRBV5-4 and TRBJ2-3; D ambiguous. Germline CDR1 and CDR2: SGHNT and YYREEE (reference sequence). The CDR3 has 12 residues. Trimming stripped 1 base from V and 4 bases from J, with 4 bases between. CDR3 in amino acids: CASSLPADTQYF. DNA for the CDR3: TGTGCCAGCAGCTTGCCGGCAGATACGCAGTATTTT.